This is a list of T cell receptor beta chains from one sample in a study of blood T cell repertoires in COVID-19. Only in-frame clones appear in the TCRdb table, and some are missing; sequencing was by immunoSEQ multiplex PCR. The table includes roughly 340,000 clones, about 90% detected once. The sequenced sample consisted of peripheral blood. All receptors derive from a woman aged 18-29 years who had recovered from COVID-19. Both conserved end residues are trimmed from each CDR3. The D gene is left open where the match is weak.

V gene: TRBV2; D gene: .; J gene: TRBJ2-2; CDR3 protein: ASSGPRGDPGELF
V gene: TRBV20-1; D gene: .; J gene: TRBJ2-3; CDR3 protein: SASRGSFTDTQY
V gene: TRBV20-1; D gene: TRBD2; J gene: TRBJ2-1; CDR3 protein: SASQLAGGRTYNEQF
V gene: TRBV5-4; D gene: .; J gene: TRBJ1-2; CDR3 protein: ASSMGSNYYGYT
V gene: TRBV19; D gene: TRBD2; J gene: TRBJ2-3; CDR3 protein: ASSIDRTSGRIFGTDTQY
V gene: TRBV5-1; D gene: TRBD2; J gene: TRBJ2-2; CDR3 protein: ASSGLTSSNTGELF
V gene: TRBV9; D gene: TRBD1; J gene: TRBJ2-5; CDR3 protein: ASSPATGGLLETQY
V gene: TRBV7-2; D gene: TRBD2; J gene: TRBJ2-3; CDR3 protein: ASSLALAGTTDTQY
V gene: TRBV3-1/TRBV3-2; D gene: .; J gene: TRBJ1-1; CDR3 protein: ASTHGTHEAF
V gene: TRBV3-1/TRBV3-2; D gene: TRBD1; J gene: TRBJ1-3; CDR3 protein: ASSSNRGRIDTIY
V gene: TRBV6-1; D gene: TRBD2; J gene: TRBJ2-2; CDR3 protein: AVRGRGTGELF
V gene: TRBV7-6; D gene: TRBD1; J gene: TRBJ2-6; CDR3 protein: ASSPTPGTVSSGANVLT
V gene: TRBV19; D gene: .; J gene: TRBJ2-1; CDR3 protein: ASSRQEGLNEQF
V gene: TRBV30; D gene: TRBD1; J gene: TRBJ1-4; CDR3 protein: AWNGRGDEKLF
V gene: TRBV10-2; D gene: .; J gene: TRBJ2-1; CDR3 protein: ASMRENEQF
V gene: TRBV6-2/TRBV6-3; D gene: .; J gene: TRBJ2-3; CDR3 protein: ASTPRGIYTDTQY
V gene: TRBV7-2; D gene: .; J gene: TRBJ2-1; CDR3 protein: ASSLVASGALF
V gene: TRBV19; D gene: .; J gene: TRBJ1-5; CDR3 protein: ASSIGQGGNQPQH
V gene: TRBV11-3; D gene: TRBD2; J gene: TRBJ2-3; CDR3 protein: ASSLGGFTSGGTDTQY
V gene: TRBV3-1/TRBV3-2; D gene: TRBD2; J gene: TRBJ2-1; CDR3 protein: ASSLGASGTLNEQF
V gene: TRBV11-3; D gene: .; J gene: TRBJ2-6; CDR3 protein: ASSPDSSGANVLT
V gene: TRBV24-1; D gene: TRBD2; J gene: TRBJ2-1; CDR3 protein: ATSSGLDNEQF
V gene: TRBV2; D gene: TRBD1; J gene: TRBJ1-5; CDR3 protein: ASRIGTGYNQPQH
V gene: TRBV6-2/TRBV6-3; D gene: TRBD2; J gene: TRBJ2-5; CDR3 protein: ASSYYSSGLAGQETQY
V gene: TRBV5-1; D gene: .; J gene: TRBJ1-2; CDR3 protein: ATRPELAPNGYT
V gene: TRBV5-5; D gene: .; J gene: TRBJ1-1; CDR3 protein: ASSSLRGGNAF
V gene: TRBV3-1/TRBV3-2; D gene: TRBD1; J gene: TRBJ1-5; CDR3 protein: ATDTGRTGAKRQPQH
V gene: TRBV3-1/TRBV3-2; D gene: TRBD1; J gene: TRBJ1-4; CDR3 protein: ASRGQGRGEKLF
V gene: TRBV27; D gene: TRBD2; J gene: TRBJ2-1; CDR3 protein: ASSSGLAGVYNEQF
V gene: TRBV5-4; D gene: .; J gene: TRBJ1-4; CDR3 protein: ASSLGVATNEKLF
V gene: TRBV30; D gene: .; J gene: TRBJ1-4; CDR3 protein: AWSTGPEAVKLF
V gene: TRBV6-5; D gene: .; J gene: TRBJ2-3; CDR3 protein: ASSSGARTDTQY
V gene: TRBV30; D gene: .; J gene: TRBJ1-3; CDR3 protein: GQGSGNTIY
V gene: TRBV7-2; D gene: .; J gene: TRBJ2-2; CDR3 protein: ASSPNSNTGELF
V gene: TRBV6-1; D gene: TRBD2; J gene: TRBJ2-1; CDR3 protein: ASSEVWTSGFNEQF
V gene: TRBV6-4; D gene: .; J gene: TRBJ1-5; CDR3 protein: ASSGEFGNQPQH
V gene: TRBV19; D gene: .; J gene: TRBJ1-5; CDR3 protein: ASSTHQGSNQPQH
V gene: TRBV29-1; D gene: .; J gene: TRBJ2-6; CDR3 protein: SVADSPNSGANVLT
V gene: TRBV7-9; D gene: .; J gene: TRBJ1-1; CDR3 protein: ASSKQPTEAF
V gene: TRBV25-1; D gene: .; J gene: TRBJ1-2; CDR3 protein: ASSVGAGYT
V gene: TRBV27; D gene: TRBD1; J gene: TRBJ1-5; CDR3 protein: ASSKNVGTGGNQPQH
V gene: TRBV19; D gene: TRBD2; J gene: TRBJ2-3; CDR3 protein: ATTYPGSGRRDTQY
V gene: TRBV19; D gene: .; J gene: TRBJ1-2; CDR3 protein: ASSLTARRNPLS
V gene: TRBV19; D gene: TRBD2; J gene: TRBJ2-1; CDR3 protein: ASSIGKFGGAGYNEQF
V gene: TRBV7-2; D gene: .; J gene: TRBJ2-3; CDR3 protein: ASSLYPGLTDTQY
V gene: TRBV19; D gene: TRBD1; J gene: TRBJ1-4; CDR3 protein: ASSGWTGPNEKLF
V gene: TRBV27; D gene: .; J gene: TRBJ2-3; CDR3 protein: ASSLGLASTDTQY
V gene: TRBV29-1; D gene: TRBD1; J gene: TRBJ2-1; CDR3 protein: SVEGQSARNEQF
V gene: TRBV7-2; D gene: TRBD2; J gene: TRBJ2-5; CDR3 protein: ASSHPTSGQETQY
V gene: TRBV20-1; D gene: TRBD2; J gene: TRBJ2-5; CDR3 protein: SASGTSGRLAQETQY
V gene: TRBV4-3; D gene: .; J gene: TRBJ1-2; CDR3 protein: ASSQGTGNYGYT
V gene: TRBV19; D gene: .; J gene: TRBJ1-2; CDR3 protein: ASSRGVWDGNYGYT